The 10 T cell receptor beta chains given below trace back to one sample, sequenced in a study of T-cell reconstitution after alpha-beta-depleted transplantation in children (dated by TCRdb to the mid-2010s). To prepare the library, PCR was applied. Reads for this sample came from an Illumina HiSeq 2500. To normalize quantification of the TCRbeta repertoire, the TCR libraries were built with molecular barcoding that relied on unique molecular identifiers. TCRdb applied fastp at Q25 and MiXCR to the public reads, then kept only in-frame beta chains. Here each entry gathers all rows of one CDR3 protein and keeps the most common genes and DNA. This sample comprises fewer than 250,000 distinct CDR3 sequences, 8.2% of them detected only once. Almost 6.5% of the sample goes to the ten largest clones. The treatment or condition label for this specimen denotes: allogeneic hematopoietic cell transplantation with graft depleted of TCRalphabeta T cells and CD19 B cells.

Sample: PBMCs, mostly from graft donor cells, taken 180 days after TCRalphabeta/CD19-depleted stem cell transplant. These receptors all stem from a male patient aged 10 to 17 who had a stem cell transplant for acute lymphoblastic leukemia, so the T cells may come from the graft donor.

The chain joins TRBV18 to TRBJ1-1, with D possibly being TRBD1 (5 bases). The germline gives CDR1 KGHSH, CDR2 LQKENI. V gave up 6 bases and J gave up 1 base, with 6 bases separating them. The CDR3 runs 12 residues. The CDR3, as DNA: TGTGCCAGCTCCACAGGGAACACTGAAGCTTTCTTT. Protein product: CASSTGNTEAFF.

Ten or more counts support this clonotype. CDR3 in DNA: TGCAGTGCTAGAGCTTCCCGACTAGCGGGGGCCAACTACGAGCAGTACTTC. This translates into CSARASRLAGANYEQYF. The gene calls are TRBV20-1 and TRBJ2-7, with TRBD2 matching over 12 bases. The CDR3 is 17 amino acids. The germline gives CDR1 DFQATT, CDR2 SNEGSKA (reference sequence). Trimming cost V 1 base and J 3 bases; bases outside gene matches: 10.

This clonotype was seen ten or more times. This chain links TRBV25-1 with TRBJ1-4, with D unresolved. V was cut by 5 bases and J by 7 bases, with 8 bases left in between. The CDR3 loop spans 12 amino acids. The germline CDR1 and CDR2 sequences are MGHDK and SYGVNS. In DNA, the CDR3 is TGTGCCAGCAGTCGGACGGTTGAAAAACTGTTTTTT. Encoded protein: CASSRTVEKLFF. Full variable domain (rest looked up from reference TRBV25-1 and TRBJ1-4): EADIYQTPRYLVIGTGKKITLECSQTMGHDKMYWYQQDPGMELHLIHYSYGVNSTEKGDLSSESTVSRIRTEHFPLTLESARPSHTSQYLCASSRTVEKLFFGSGTQLSVL.

This clonotype was seen at least ten times. The chain combines TRBV10-3 with TRBJ2-2; D uncertain. Trimming removed 0 bases from V and 6 bases from J, with 8 bases in between. This CDR3 is built from 14 residues. The germline V gene has CDR1 ENHRY and CDR2 SYGVKD. The CDR3 nucleotides are TGTGCCATCAGTGAGTCCCGACAACCCGGGGAGCTGTTTTTT. Protein product: CAISESRQPGELFF.

This clonotype has ten or more counts. The chain links TRBV27 to TRBJ2-1; 9 bases are shared with TRBD2. Per germline, CDR1 MNHEY and CDR2 SMNVEV (reference sequence). The J segment lost 3 bases and the V segment lost 2 bases, leaving 17 bases of the junction unmatched. The CDR3 totals 20 residues. CDR3 bases: TGTGCCAGCAGTTTAAATAGGCGCGGGAAAAGCGGGAGGATCTACAATGAGCAGTTCTTC. This translates into CASSLNRRGKSGRIYNEQFF.

Points on this clonotype: Being one base from a much bigger clone, this may be a read error. As the CDR3 is not closed by the conserved phenylalanine or tryptophan, this likely results from a read error. The CDR3 DNA sequence: TGTGCCAGCAGTTACTCGACTAGCGGGGTGGATACGCAGTATCTT. Its translation is CASSYSTSGVDTQYL. The J gene is TRBJ2-3, the V gene TRBV6-5, with 11 bases matching TRBD2. Looked up from germline, CDR1 is MNHEY and CDR2 is SVGAGI. V was pared by 0 bases and J by 6 bases, with 2 bases of the junction left unmatched. The CDR3 runs 15 residues.

Details on this clonotype: Its ends do not fully match the called genes, so a read error is possible. This chain connects TRBV7-3 to TRBJ1-1; D ambiguous. CDR1 SGHTA and CDR2 FQGTGA come from the germline V gene. The CDR3 totals 13 residues. CDR3 bases: TGTGCCTGCAGCTTTACTCTGAACACTGAAGCTTTCTTT. This codes for CACSFTLNTEAFF.

The chain links TRBV11-2 to TRBJ1-2, with D hard to call. This CDR3 is 13 amino acids long. CDR1 and CDR2 from the germline V gene are SGHAT and FQNNGV. Between the trimmed V and J ends, which lost 4 bases and 3 bases, there was a span of 9 bases. CDR3 amino acids: CASSSARDYGYTF. The DNA for the CDR3 is TGTGCCAGCAGCTCCGCACGGGACTATGGCTACACCTTC.

At least ten counts were recorded for this clonotype. The CDR3 nucleotides are TGTGCCAGCTTTCTAGCGGGGGGCCGGGACATTCAGTACTTC. The encoded protein is CASFLAGGRDIQYF. The V and J genes are TRBV13 and TRBJ2-4, with TRBD2 identical over 11 bases. CDR3 length equals 14 residues. Germline assignment: CDR1 PRHDT and CDR2 FYEKMQ (reference sequence). V trimming: 8 bases; J trimming: 8 bases; junction bases outside the gene matches: 8.

This clonotype was detected once. A much more abundant neighbour one base away suggests this may be a read error. V gene TRBV11-2 combines with J gene TRBJ2-2; 7 bases fit TRBD1. The CDR3 loop spans 15 amino acids. Germline V gives CDR1 SGHAT, CDR2 FQNNGV. CDR3 nucleotides: TGTGCCAGCAGCGACAGGGTGGGTGGCACCGGGGAGCTGCTTTTT. Translated: CASSDRVGGTGELLF.